This passage covers 9 T cell receptor beta chains from one sample sequenced in a study of human T cells and chemical hapten exposure. TCRdb passed the RACE reads through MiXCR, listing each CDR3 protein once. Here the sample spans roughly 70,000 distinct CDR3 sequences, over 7.5% being singletons. Time point meaning: patch test 1, 2 weeks after DPC sensitization. Treatment noted: therapeutic diphenylcyclopropenone sensitization with weekly scalp DPC. Sequenced here: whole blood, sampled in connection with sensitization to the hapten diphenylcyclopropenone (DPC). The receptors were sampled from a woman aged 40 to 50 with alopecia areata. Some clones in this sample may be carry-over from other donors' samples.

This clonotype was picked up a small number of times. The V and J genes are TRBV29-1 and TRBJ2-5; no firm D call. This CDR3 spans 12 amino acids. The germline V and J ends were trimmed by 6 bases and 5 bases, with 13 bases remaining between them. Per the germline V gene, CDR1 is SQVTM and CDR2 is ANQGSEA. CDR3 sequence (DNA): TGCAGCGTCGAAAAGCTGAGCGAGACCCAGTACTTC. Its translation is CSVEKLSETQYF.

This clonotype was observed a handful of times. The chain uses TRBV5-1 and TRBJ1-5, with D maybe TRBD1 (5 bases). CDR3 length: 16 amino acids. Germline assignment: CDR1 SGHRS and CDR2 YFSETQ. V dropped 0 bases and J dropped 5 bases, with 15 bases sitting between them. The CDR3 region has the DNA TGCGCCAGCAGCTTGGAGCCAGGCAGGGTCGATCAGCCCCAGCATTTT. It specifies CASSLEPGRVDQPQHF.

The chain employs TRBV11-2 and TRBJ1-2; 8 bases match TRBD1. There are 14 residues in the CDR3. The trim removed 4 bases at V and 8 bases at J, leaving 9 bases unmatched. Germline CDR1 reads SGHAT; CDR2 reads FQNNGV. Here the CDR3 reads CASSSRQGNGGYTF. The CDR3 region has the DNA TGTGCCAGCAGCTCTCGACAGGGGAACGGCGGCTACACCTTC.

The chain employs TRBV4-3 and TRBJ1-2; 7 bases agree with TRBD1. J lost 2 bases, V lost 4 bases, and 7 bases had no gene match. Germline V gene sequence: CDR1 LGHNA, CDR2 YSLEER. The CDR3 consists of 15 residues. CDR3 region: CASSPQGQLNYGYTF. In DNA form, the CDR3 reads TGCGCCAGCAGCCCCCAGGGACAGTTGAACTATGGCTACACCTTC.

Turning to this clonotype: This may stem from a read error, because a much larger clone lies one nucleotide away. The rearrangement uses TRBV11-2 and TRBJ1-2; no reliable D call. Germline CDR1 reads SGHAT; CDR2 reads FQNNGV. This CDR3 region has 14 residues. This CDR3 reads CAGRTYGSSNGYTF. In DNA, the CDR3 is TGTGCCGGCAGAACCTATGGTAGTAGCAATGGCTACACCTTC.

This clonotype was seen ten or more times. The chain has TRBV2 and TRBJ2-5, with D maybe TRBD2 (5 bases). V lost 5 bases and J lost 4, with 11 bases in between. This CDR3 region has 13 residues. Per germline, CDR1 SNHLY and CDR2 FYNNEI. CDR3: CASSNSEGETQYF. CDR3 nucleotides: TGTGCCAGCAGTAATAGCGAGGGAGAGACCCAGTACTTC.

This clonotype was recorded at least ten times. The rearrangement joins TRBV11-2 to TRBJ1-2; D is unclear. CDR3 length: 13 residues. Trimming removed 0 bases at V and 3 bases at J, with 5 bases between. Germline CDR1 and CDR2: SGHAT and FQNNGV. CDR3 coding DNA: TGTGCCAGCAGCTTAGACGGGGACTATGGCTACACCTTC. This sequence encodes CASSLDGDYGYTF.

This chain connects TRBV5-1 to TRBJ2-3; TRBD1 matches at 7 bases. Losses at the gene ends were 7 bases for V and 4 bases for J; bases not matched to a gene: 9. The germline CDR1 and CDR2 sequences are SGHRS and YFSETQ. CDR3 length: 14 residues. CDR3 protein: CASQGQRNADTQYF. CDR3 nucleotide sequence: TGCGCCAGCCAGGGACAGCGAAACGCAGATACGCAGTATTTT.

This chain uses TRBV5-1 with TRBJ1-5; the match to TRBD1 covers 9 bases. Germline V gives CDR1 SGHRS, CDR2 YFSETQ. The CDR3 is 14 amino acids. Unmatched junction bases numbered 4, after V lost 5 bases and J lost 4 bases. The CDR3: CASSRTGENQPQHF. CDR3 sequence (DNA): TGCGCCAGCAGTCGGACAGGGGAGAATCAGCCCCAGCATTTT.